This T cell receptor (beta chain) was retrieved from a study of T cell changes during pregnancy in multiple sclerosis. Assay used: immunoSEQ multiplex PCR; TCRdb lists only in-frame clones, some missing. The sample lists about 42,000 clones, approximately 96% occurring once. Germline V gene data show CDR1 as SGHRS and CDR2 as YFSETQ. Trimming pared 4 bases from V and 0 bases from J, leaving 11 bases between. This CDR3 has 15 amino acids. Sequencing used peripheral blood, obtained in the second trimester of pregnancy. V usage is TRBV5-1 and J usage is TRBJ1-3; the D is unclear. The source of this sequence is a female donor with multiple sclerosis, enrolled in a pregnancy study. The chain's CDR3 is CASSLPGSSGNTIYF. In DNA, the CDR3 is TGCGCCAGCAGCCTTCCCGGGTCCTCTGGAAACACCATATATTTT.